One sample yielded the 22 T cell receptor beta chains listed below, sequenced in a study of OX40 agonist ivuxolimab in advanced cancers. Libraries were constructed by the immunoSEQ multiplex PCR assay. The clones in this table, taken by TCRdb from immuneACCESS, are in-frame only. Not every clone is retained; where verified, under half of the shortfall comes from an unresolved V gene, and the cause of the rest is unknown. Across this sample there are tens of thousands of clones, with more than 85% seen only once. The ten largest clones add up to 2% to 3% of the sample. The specimen comprised CD4+ or CD8+ T cells sorted from blood, sampled in a trial of the OX40 agonist ivuxolimab. These receptors all stem from an adult with an advanced solid tumor such as melanoma, head and neck, liver or kidney cancer.

The J gene is TRBJ1-1, the V gene TRBV28; D call uncertain. Per the germline V gene, CDR1 is MDHEN and CDR2 is SYDVKM. The CDR3 spans 14 residues. Trimming stripped 2 bases from V and 5 bases from J, with 12 bases between. The CDR3 loop reads CASSLGIGLTEAFF. The CDR3 coding sequence is TGTGCCAGCAGTTTAGGTATCGGTCTGACTGAAGCTTTCTTT. The variable domain in full, with the rest retrieved from reference TRBV28 and TRBJ1-1, is DVKVTQSSRYLVKRTGEKVFLECVQDMDHENMFWYRQDPGLGLRLIYFSYDVKMKEKGDIPEGYSVSREKKERFSLILESASTNQTSMYLCASSLGIGLTEAFFGQGTRLTVV.

The J gene is TRBJ2-2, the V gene TRBV11-2, with 11 bases fitting TRBD1. This CDR3 has 16 amino acids. V lost 2 bases, J lost 4 bases, and 3 bases stayed unmatched. Germline CDR1 SGHAT, CDR2 FQNNGV. This chain's CDR3 is CASSLWGQGGTGELFF. CDR3 DNA: TGTGCCAGCAGCTTATGGGGACAGGGGGGCACCGGGGAGCTGTTTTTT. Full variable domain (rest looked up from reference TRBV11-2 and TRBJ2-2): EAGVAQSPRYKIIEKRQSVAFWCNPISGHATLYWYQQILGQGPKLLIQFQNNGVVDDSQLPKDRFSAERLKGVDSTLKIQPAKLEDSAVYLCASSLWGQGGTGELFFGEGSRLTVL.

This clone has a handful of counts. The chain joins TRBV30 to TRBJ1-5, with no clear D. CDR1 GTSNPN and CDR2 SVGIG come from the germline V gene (reference sequence). The V gene lost 0 bases and the J gene lost 4 bases, with 7 bases spanning the gap. This CDR3 is built from 13 residues. CDR3 sequence reads: CAWSVGSNQPQHF. For the CDR3, the DNA is TGTGCCTGGAGTGTAGGGTCGAATCAGCCCCAGCATTTT.

V is TRBV29-1 and J is TRBJ2-3; D uncertain. Germline CDR1 is SQVTM and CDR2 is ANQGSEA. This CDR3 has 12 amino acids. V lost 2 bases, J lost 8 bases, and 11 bases lay in between. The CDR3 region is CSVEKPSGTQYF. The CDR3 region has the DNA TGCAGCGTTGAAAAACCCTCCGGTACGCAGTATTTT.

This chain links TRBV9 with TRBJ1-2; D is ambiguous. Germline assignment: CDR1 SGDLS and CDR2 YYNGEE. The CDR3 consists of 14 residues. V was cut by 3 bases and J by 3 bases, with 12 bases left in between. CDR3: CASSDGSVDYGYTF. CDR3 coding DNA: TGTGCCAGCAGCGACGGGTCGGTGGACTATGGCTACACCTTC.

The CDR3 DNA is TGCGCCAGCAGCTTGGGCAGGGCCGGATACTCGAACACCGGGGAGCTGTTTTTT. Translation gives CASSLGRAGYSNTGELFF. The chain uses TRBV5-1 and TRBJ2-2; tentative D call: TRBD1 (5 bases). Per the germline V gene, CDR1 is SGHRS and CDR2 is YFSETQ. Trimming took 0 bases from V and 0 from J, leaving 15 bases between them. The CDR3 spans 18 residues.

J is TRBJ1-5 and V is TRBV7-9; no reliable D call. Between the trimmed V and J ends, which lost 4 bases and 0 bases, there was a span of 10 bases. Germline CDR1 is SEHNR and CDR2 is FQNEAQ (reference sequence). This CDR3 has 15 amino acids. CDR3 coding DNA: TGTGCCAGCAGCTCTGTGGGAAATAGCAATCAGCCCCAGCATTTT. Its translation: CASSSVGNSNQPQHF.

Turning to this clone: Other DNA sequences in the same sample also yield this CDR3. The rearrangement joins TRBV10-2 to TRBJ1-1; no definite D call. The V gene lost 6 bases and the J gene lost 1 base, with 9 bases spanning the gap. CDR1 and CDR2 from the germline V gene are WSHSY and SAAADI. The CDR3 runs to 13 residues. The CDR3, as DNA: TGCGCCAGCAGCCGTTCATCGAACACTGAAGCTTTCTTT. This translates into CASSRSSNTEAFF.

This clone was counted between two and nine times. This chain uses TRBV27 with TRBJ2-7, with a possible D match to TRBD1 (6 bases). This CDR3 spans 13 amino acids. V was cut by 4 bases and J by 2 bases, with 9 bases left in between. Germline CDR1 is MNHEY and CDR2 is SMNVEV (reference sequence). CDR3 residues: CASSSDRTYEQYF. Written as DNA, the CDR3 is TGTGCCAGCAGTTCGGACAGAACCTACGAGCAGTACTTC.

V is TRBV6-1 and J is TRBJ1-5; possible D gene TRBD1, 6 bases. CDR3 length: 14 residues. The germline V gene has CDR1 MNHNS and CDR2 SASEGT. V shed 2 bases and J shed 7 bases, with 12 bases lying between them. CDR3 residues: CASSEIRGGQPQHF. For the CDR3, the DNA is TGTGCCAGCAGTGAAATCAGGGGAGGGCAGCCCCAGCATTTT.

The chain carries TRBV28 and TRBJ2-7, with D perhaps matching TRBD2 (6 bases). The CDR3 covers 14 residues. Germline lookup yields CDR1 MDHEN and CDR2 SYDVKM. The ends were cut back, 5 bases at V and 7 bases at J, with 18 bases in the middle. In nucleotides, the CDR3 is TGTGCCAGCAGTCTACTCCCGGGAGCGAGGGAGCAGTACTTC. It codes for CASSLLPGAREQYF. Full variable domain (missing parts from reference TRBV28 and TRBJ2-7): DVKVTQSSRYLVKRTGEKVFLECVQDMDHENMFWYRQDPGLGLRLIYFSYDVKMKEKGDIPEGYSVSREKKERFSLILESASTNQTSMYLCASSLLPGAREQYFGPGTRLTVT.

This rearrangement joins TRBV19 to TRBJ2-7; D ambiguous. Trimming shortened V by 3 bases and J by 3 bases, and 3 bases separated the two germline ends. Germline V gene lookup returns CDR1 LNHDA and CDR2 SQIVND (reference sequence). The CDR3 runs to 11 residues. The CDR3 spells CASSMGYEQYF. The CDR3 DNA follows: TGTGCCAGTAGTATGGGCTACGAGCAGTACTTC.

This clone was detected a few times. V usage is TRBV18 and J usage is TRBJ2-7; 14 positions agree with TRBD2. The junction had 14 bases not matched to a gene; V was cut back by 3 bases and J by 7 bases. CDR1 and CDR2 (germline): KGHSH, LQKENI. This CDR3 has 18 residues. The CDR3 region has the DNA TGTGCCAGCTCACCGGCCGGGACTAGCGGGAGACCCGGGCGGGAGCAGTACTTC. This gives the protein CASSPAGTSGRPGREQYF.

This chain connects TRBV28 to TRBJ2-7; a weak D match, TRBD2 (5 bases). V was clipped by 6 bases and J by 4 bases, with 22 bases between them. This CDR3 is 16 amino acids long. CDR1 and CDR2 from the germline V gene are MDHEN and SYDVKM. The CDR3 loop is CASRSGKLGDGYEQYF. The CDR3 region has the DNA TGTGCCAGCAGGTCGGGAAAACTGGGAGATGGGTACGAGCAGTACTTC.

The rearrangement joins TRBV18 to TRBJ1-1; D is ambiguous. Germline CDR1 and CDR2: KGHSH and LQKENI. This CDR3 has 14 amino acids. V was shortened by 3 bases and J by 0 bases, with 8 bases between the two germline ends. CDR3 nucleotide sequence: TGTGCCAGCTCACCGAAAGCACTGAACACTGAAGCTTTCTTT. Translating it yields CASSPKALNTEAFF.

About this clone itself: The sample holds other DNA sequences that translate to the same CDR3. This chain links TRBV7-2 with TRBJ1-5; D is unclear. V was trimmed by 1 base and J by 4 bases, leaving 8 bases between them. This CDR3 is 14 amino acids long. Germline V gene data show CDR1 as SGHTA and CDR2 as FQGNSA. The CDR3 DNA follows: TGTGCCAGCAGCTTAGGAGGAGGGAATCAGCCCCAGCATTTT. It yields the protein CASSLGGGNQPQHF.

The V call is TRBV7-3, the J call TRBJ1-1; no clear D. The length of the CDR3 is 16 residues. V was trimmed by 4 bases and J by 1 base, leaving 16 bases between them. Germline lookup yields CDR1 SGHTA and CDR2 FQGTGA. Written as DNA, the CDR3 is TGTGCCAGCAGCTCCGGGCTAACCCGTGGGAACACTGAAGCTTTCTTT. Translated, it gives CASSSGLTRGNTEAFF.

V usage is TRBV19 and J usage is TRBJ1-5; D not resolved. The CDR3 is made up of 16 amino acids. CDR1 and CDR2 (germline): LNHDA, SQIVND (reference sequence). V was clipped by 4 bases and J by 3 bases, with 16 bases between them. Here the CDR3 reads CASSTPRHSVNQPQHF. CDR3 sequence (DNA): TGTGCCAGTAGTACGCCGCGGCACAGCGTCAATCAGCCCCAGCATTTT.

The rearrangement uses TRBV9 and TRBJ1-3, with D possibly TRBD1 on 5 matching bases. V was clipped by 1 base and J by 2 bases, with 10 bases between them. In germline, CDR1 is SGDLS, CDR2 YYNGEE. This CDR3 has 15 residues. The CDR3 loop reads CASSVRGGTGNTIYF. In DNA form, the CDR3 reads TGTGCCAGCAGCGTAAGGGGAGGGACTGGAAACACCATATATTTT.

The genes are TRBV25-1 and TRBJ2-1; D remains unclear. This CDR3 spans 13 amino acids. The V gene's germline CDR1 is MGHDK and CDR2 SYGVNS. The V end lost 6 bases, the J end lost 9 bases, and 15 bases lay between the germline ends. In DNA, the CDR3 is TGTGCCAGCAGACAGCTCGGTCCGTCTGAGCAGTTCTTC. Protein sequence: CASRQLGPSEQFF.

The chain uses TRBV10-3 and TRBJ2-7, with D possibly being TRBD1 or TRBD2 (6 bases each). The CDR3 contains 13 residues. Trimming pared 4 bases from V and 7 bases from J, leaving 14 bases between. The V gene's germline CDR1 is ENHRY and CDR2 SYGVKD. This CDR3 reads CAISVGGEREQYF. The CDR3 DNA follows: TGTGCCATCAGTGTGGGGGGCGAACGGGAGCAGTACTTC.

This chain joins TRBV6-6 and TRBJ2-3; 7 positions match TRBD1. CDR1 and CDR2 from the germline V gene are MNHNY and SVGAGI (reference sequence). Germline trimming cut 5 bases from V and 0 bases from J; bases unmatched to any gene: 2. The CDR3 runs 14 residues. CDR3 bases: TGTGCCAGCAGTCCGGGACAGAGCACAGATACGCAGTATTTT. It translates to CASSPGQSTDTQYF.